The 6 T cell receptor beta chains given below trace back to one sample, sequenced in a study of blood T cell repertoires in COVID-19. TCRdb keeps only in-frame clones here, not all; method: immunoSEQ multiplex PCR. This table has roughly 68,000 clones, 88% appearing once. Material: peripheral blood. These receptors came from a woman aged 70 to 79 with acute or convalescent COVID-19.

This clone was recorded a few times. This chain connects TRBV20-1 to TRBJ1-1, with D possibly being TRBD1 (6 bases). The CDR3 covers 15 residues. V was trimmed by 3 bases and J by 0 bases, leaving 14 bases between them. The germline CDR1 and CDR2 sequences are DFQATT and SNEGSKA (reference sequence). CDR3 amino acids: CSASRADRLNTEAFF. CDR3 sequence (DNA): TGCAGTGCTAGTCGTGCGGACAGACTGAACACTGAAGCTTTCTTT.

The chain carries TRBV20-1 and TRBJ1-5; 9 bases align to TRBD1. The CDR3 runs to 14 residues. CDR1 and CDR2 from the germline V gene are DFQATT and SNEGSKA (reference sequence). The trim removed 3 bases at V and 5 bases at J, leaving 5 bases unmatched. CDR3 in amino acids: CSASFRDRDQPQHF. Here the CDR3 DNA reads TGCAGTGCTAGTTTCCGGGACAGGGATCAGCCCCAGCATTTT.

The V and J genes are TRBV18 and TRBJ1-3; D uncertain. The CDR3 contains 14 residues. CDR1 and CDR2 from the germline V gene are KGHSH and LQKENI. Between the trimmed V and J ends, which lost 0 bases and 3 bases, there was a span of 6 bases. The CDR3 sequence is CASSPPSVGNTIYF. CDR3 nucleotide sequence: TGTGCCAGCTCACCACCGTCCGTTGGAAACACCATATATTTT.

The chain couples TRBV9 to TRBJ2-3, with D hard to call. Germline-derived CDR1 and CDR2 are SGDLS and YYNGEE. The length of the CDR3 is 16 residues. The V and J ends lost 2 bases and 3 bases respectively, with 16 bases between them. The CDR3, as DNA: TGTGCCAGCAGCGTGGCCTTTTCAGGAAGGACAGATACGCAGTATTTT. This codes for CASSVAFSGRTDTQYF. Combining the CDR3 with reference TRBV9 and TRBJ2-3 gives the whole variable domain DSGVTQTPKHLITATGQRVTLRCSPRSGDLSVYWYQQSLDQGLQFLIQYYNGEERAKGNILERFSAQQFPDLHSELNLSSLELGDSALYFCASSVAFSGRTDTQYFGPGTRLTVL.

V usage is TRBV20-1 and J usage is TRBJ2-7; D unresolved. Germline-derived CDR1 and CDR2 are DFQATT and SNEGSKA (reference sequence). Trimming removed 3 bases at V and 5 bases at J, with 5 bases between. CDR3 size: 10 residues. CDR3 coding DNA: TGCAGTGCTAGCTTTGACGAGCAGTACTTC. Amino acids: CSASFDEQYF.

This clone was counted a few times. The rearrangement joins TRBV7-8 to TRBJ1-4; D perhaps matches TRBD1 (5 bases). V dropped 2 bases and J dropped 5 bases, with 15 bases sitting between them. CDR3 length equals 16 residues. Germline V CDR1 and CDR2: SGHVS, FQNEAQ. The CDR3 nucleotides are TGTGCCAGCAGCTTATTGTGGGGCGGACGAAATGAAAAACTGTTTTTT. Translated, it gives CASSLLWGGRNEKLFF.